Presented here are 18 T cell receptor beta chains from one specimen sequenced in a study of blood T cell repertoires in COVID-19. Profiling relied on immunoSEQ multiplex PCR, and the TCRdb table lists in-frame clones only, not all of them. Of 120,000 to 150,000 clones in the sample, around 80% are singletons; the top ten hold under 4.5%. Sequencing used peripheral blood. The origin of the receptors is a man in his 60s with acute or convalescent COVID-19.

This chain links TRBV28 with TRBJ2-7; the match to TRBD1 covers 8 bases. CDR3 length: 15 residues. CDR1 is MDHEN and CDR2 is SYDVKM in the germline V gene. V lost 3 bases to trimming and J lost 4 bases; unmatched junction nucleotides: 8. CDR3 coding DNA: TGTGCCAGCAGTTTCTCCAGGGGGCGAGAATACGAGCAGTACTTC. Its translation is CASSFSRGREYEQYF.

V usage is TRBV30 and J usage is TRBJ1-2; 10 bases are a match to TRBD1. The CDR3 sequence is 15 residues long. V was pared by 4 bases and J by 4 bases, with 9 bases of the junction left unmatched. CDR1 and CDR2 from the germline V gene are GTSNPN and SVGIG (reference sequence). The CDR3 is CAWTPGGQGLYGYTF. CDR3 coding DNA: TGTGCCTGGACCCCTGGGGGACAGGGGCTCTATGGCTACACCTTC.

The chain uses TRBV28 and TRBJ2-2; 7 bases fit TRBD2. The germline V gene has CDR1 MDHEN and CDR2 SYDVKM. Unmatched junction bases numbered 11, after V lost 5 bases and J lost 8 bases. The CDR3 is 15 residues long. The CDR3 reads CASSPPRRGGGELFF. CDR3 nucleotides: TGTGCCAGCAGTCCCCCCCGACGGGGAGGGGGGGAGCTGTTTTTT.

The rearrangement joins TRBV30 to TRBJ1-5; 7 nucleotides line up with TRBD1. Trimming at V came to 1 base and at J to 2 bases, leaving 2 bases not matched to a gene. The CDR3 runs to 14 residues. Germline-derived CDR1 and CDR2 are GTSNPN and SVGIG (reference sequence). In DNA form, the CDR3 reads TGTGCCTGGAGTGCCGGGACAGGCAATCAGCCCCAGCATTTT. This encodes CAWSAGTGNQPQHF.

The chain links TRBV5-1 to TRBJ1-6; D call uncertain. Between the trimmed V and J ends, which lost 4 bases and 9 bases, there was a span of 11 bases. This CDR3 comprises 13 residues. CDR1 and CDR2 from the germline V gene are SGHRS and YFSETQ. The CDR3 coding sequence is TGCGCCAGCAGCAAGGACTGGGGTTCACCCCTCCACTTT. This encodes CASSKDWGSPLHF.

The rearrangement joins TRBV9 to TRBJ1-6, with no clear D. Germline CDR1 SGDLS, CDR2 YYNGEE. The CDR3 length is 16 residues. Trimming stripped 0 bases from V and 5 bases from J, with 12 bases between. The CDR3 spells CASSVGQAPNNSPLHF. The CDR3 nucleotides are TGTGCCAGCAGCGTAGGGCAGGCCCCCAATAATTCACCCCTCCACTTT.

This chain links TRBV3-1 (or the pseudogene TRBV3-2) with TRBJ2-1, with no clear D. The germline gives CDR1 LGHDT, CDR2 YNNKEL (reference sequence). V was shortened by 4 bases and J by 0 bases, with 13 bases between the two germline ends. The CDR3 is 16 amino acids. In DNA form, the CDR3 reads TGTGCCAGCAGCCTCTCGAGTATCCCCTCCTACAATGAGCAGTTCTTC. Amino acid sequence: CASSLSSIPSYNEQFF.

The chain combines TRBV3-1 (or the pseudogene TRBV3-2) with TRBJ2-3; unclear D gene. V lost 4 bases to trimming and J lost 1 base, with 18 bases between them. There are 17 residues in the CDR3. The germline gives CDR1 LGHDT, CDR2 YNNKEL (reference sequence). CDR3 amino acids: CASSRALPSQGTDTQYF. In nucleotides, the CDR3 is TGTGCCAGCAGCCGGGCACTGCCCTCCCAGGGCACAGATACGCAGTATTTT.

The chain couples TRBV5-6 to TRBJ2-2, with a tentative D call TRBD2 (5 bases). Trimming shortened V by 4 bases and J by 3 bases, and 13 bases separated the two germline ends. The CDR3 extends over 15 amino acids. Germline loops: CDR1 SGHDT, CDR2 YYEEEE. The CDR3 nucleotides read TGTGCCAGCAGCCCGGTCGGGGTAGACACCGGGGAGCTGTTTTTT. Its protein is CASSPVGVDTGELFF.

The chain links TRBV5-1 to TRBJ2-7; a weak D match, TRBD1 (6 bases). The CDR3 covers 14 residues. Germline assignment: CDR1 SGHRS and CDR2 YFSETQ. Trimming removed 4 bases from V and 3 bases from J, with 14 bases in between. The CDR3 region is CASSQGQSHYEQYF. In nucleotides, the CDR3 is TGCGCCAGCAGCCAGGGACAATCCCACTACGAGCAGTACTTC.

The rearrangement joins TRBV7-2 to TRBJ2-5, with a weak D call TRBD2 (5 bases). Trimming stripped 6 bases from V and 2 bases from J, with 10 bases between. CDR1 is SGHTA and CDR2 is FQGNSA in the germline V gene. The CDR3 contains 13 residues. The CDR3 DNA is TGTGCCAGCAGGCACCAGCGGCAAGAGACCCAGTACTTC. Amino acid sequence: CASRHQRQETQYF.

The V and J genes are TRBV28 and TRBJ1-5, with D unresolved. CDR3 length: 14 amino acids. V shed 6 bases and J shed 0 bases, with 9 bases lying between them. The germline V gene has CDR1 MDHEN and CDR2 SYDVKM. As DNA, the CDR3 is TGTGCCAGCAGGCCAGCGGATAGCAATCAGCCCCAGCATTTT. This gives the protein CASRPADSNQPQHF.

This chain uses TRBV2 with TRBJ1-2, with 11 bases fitting TRBD1. The CDR3 is made up of 14 amino acids. The junction had 1 base not matched to a gene; V was cut back by 4 bases and J by 3 bases. Germline V gene data show CDR1 as SNHLY and CDR2 as FYNNEI. Here the CDR3 reads CASSGTGGYYGYTF. CDR3 in DNA: TGTGCCAGCAGTGGGACAGGGGGCTACTATGGCTACACCTTC.

The chain couples TRBV9 to TRBJ2-1, with no clear D. The CDR3 consists of 13 residues. V was clipped by 0 bases and J by 9 bases, with 10 bases between them. Germline lookup yields CDR1 SGDLS and CDR2 YYNGEE. The CDR3 DNA reads as TGTGCCAGCAGCGTAGGGAGCCTCGGTGAGCAGTTCTTC. Translating it yields CASSVGSLGEQFF.

The CDR3 DNA follows: TGCGCCAGCAGCTTGACTACAGGGCGCAATCAGCCCCAGCATTTT. Encoded protein: CASSLTTGRNQPQHF. This sequence joins TRBV5-1 and TRBJ1-5; tentative D call: TRBD1 (6 bases). The CDR3 runs 15 residues. V gave up 1 base and J gave up 2 bases, with 10 bases separating them. In germline, CDR1 is SGHRS, CDR2 YFSETQ.

The chain is built from TRBV19 and TRBJ1-4, with D possibly matching TRBD1 (6 bases). CDR3 length equals 19 residues. Germline V gene sequence: CDR1 LNHDA, CDR2 SQIVND (reference sequence). V was clipped by 5 bases and J by 14 bases, with 36 bases between them. The CDR3 protein is CASSPSSPLGAKGHGILFF. In nucleotides, the CDR3 is TGTGCCAGTAGTCCTTCTTCCCCCCTCGGGGCCAAGGGACATGGAATCCTGTTTTTT.

V gene TRBV9 combines with J gene TRBJ1-4; 8 bases map to TRBD1. The CDR3 spans 15 residues. The V segment lost 4 bases and the J segment 4 bases; nucleotides outside the gene matches: 6. Germline values: CDR1 SGDLS, CDR2 YYNGEE. CDR3 coding DNA: TGTGCCAGCAGCACCCGGACAGGGATTAATGAAAAACTGTTTTTT. Amino acid sequence: CASSTRTGINEKLFF.

The CDR3 reads CASSPGLVVDTQYF. CDR3 sequence (DNA): TGTGCCAGCAGCCCAGGGTTGGTTGTAGATACGCAGTATTTT. The V call is TRBV14, the J call TRBJ2-3; maybe TRBD1 (5 bases). This CDR3 is 14 amino acids long. Trimming stripped 4 bases from V and 5 bases from J, with 13 bases between. CDR1 is SGHDN and CDR2 is FVKESK in the germline V gene.